This record covers a single T cell receptor (beta chain). The antigen is not known. The data were obtained in a study of T cell responses to AZD1222 COVID-19 vaccine. TCRdb keeps only in-frame clones here, not all; method: immunoSEQ multiplex PCR. With 150,000 or so clones in the sample, the ten largest clones hold over 2%. Study-wide results and limits: Spike-specific TCR breadth and depth both grew after two AZD1222 doses.

With 7 bases removed from V and 3 bases from J, the gap between germline ends came to 7 bases. The CDR3 contains 11 residues. The V call is TRBV12-3 or TRBV12-4, the J call TRBJ2-7; D gene ambiguous. The receptor's source is an adult in good health. Sequencing input: peripheral blood. The CDR3 protein is CASMGHYEQYF. CDR3 coding DNA: TGTGCCAGCATGGGTCACTACGAGCAGTACTTC.